This is a list of T cell receptor beta chains from one sample in a study of blood T cell repertoires in COVID-19. Some clones are missing from TCRdb's copy, which holds only in-frame ones; the method was immunoSEQ multiplex PCR. The sample shows about 350,000 clones, about 90% of them seen only once. The sample taken for sequencing was peripheral blood. The receptors originated from a woman aged 70-85 years with COVID-19, enrolled during active disease. Both conserved end residues are part of each CDR3. Fields, in order: clone size, J gene, D gene, V gene, CDR3 protein, CDR3 DNA. The D gene is left open where the match is weak. Not all rows give a size; the values are once, few, many and, for expanded clones, a class.

>.|TRBJ2-7|.|TRBV9
CASSVPTGPYEQYF
TGTGCCAGCAGCGTCCCAACAGGGCCCTACGAGCAGTACTTC
>.|TRBJ1-3|.|TRBV11-2
CASSSPRRGMGGNTIYF
TGTGCCAGCAGCTCGCCACGGCGGGGGATGGGTGGAAACACCATATATTTT
>.|TRBJ1-2|TRBD1|TRBV9
CASSVESQGGAGYTF
TGTGCCAGCAGCGTAGAAAGTCAGGGGGGAGCTGGCTACACCTTC
>.|TRBJ2-2|.|TRBV11-3
CASSSPSERSGELFF
TGTGCCAGCAGCTCCCCCTCAGAACGTTCCGGGGAGCTGTTTTTT
>few|TRBJ1-2|.|TRBV2
CARATPSGTAGGYTF
TGTGCCAGAGCTACCCCATCCGGGACGGCGGGAGGCTACACCTTC
>.|TRBJ2-7|TRBD1|TRBV6-1
CASSEAAGGSYEQYF
TGTGCCAGCAGTGAAGCGGCAGGGGGCTCCTACGAGCAGTACTTC
>.|TRBJ1-4|TRBD1|TRBV9
CASSSQDRTTMYEKLFF
TGTGCCAGCAGCTCCCAGGACAGGACGACGATGTATGAAAAACTGTTTTTT
>once|TRBJ1-2|TRBD1|TRBV28
CASSQPGQANYGYTF
TGTGCCAGCAGTCAACCGGGACAGGCTAACTATGGCTACACCTTC
>.|TRBJ2-3|TRBD1|TRBV5-4
CASSSGTGQTDTQYF
TGTGCCAGCAGCTCCGGGACAGGGCAGACAGATACGCAGTATTTT
>.|TRBJ1-6|.|TRBV5-1
CASSLDRVNSPLHF
TGCGCCAGCAGCTTGGACAGGGTTAATTCACCCCTCCACTTT
>.|TRBJ2-3|.|TRBV24-1
CATSDLTDRTDTQYF
TGTGCCACCAGTGATTTGACAGATAGGACAGATACGCAGTATTTT
>.|TRBJ2-7|TRBD1|TRBV2
CASSPTGSGEQYF
TGTGCCAGCAGCCCGACAGGGTCGGGCGAGCAGTACTTC
>.|TRBJ1-1|TRBD1|TRBV6-5
CASSPYRGPNTEAFF
TGTGCCAGCAGTCCCTACAGGGGGCCGAACACTGAAGCTTTCTTT
>.|TRBJ2-3|.|TRBV11-2
CASSFQGADTQYF
TGTGCCAGCAGCTTCCAAGGGGCAGATACGCAGTATTTT
>.|TRBJ2-3|.|TRBV10-3
CAIQVQDTDTQYF
TGTGCCATCCAAGTACAAGACACAGATACGCAGTATTTT
>.|TRBJ1-6|.|TRBV2
CASSENVRVYNSPLHF
TGTGCCAGCAGCGAAAACGTACGGGTCTATAATTCACCCCTCCACTTT
>.|TRBJ2-1|.|TRBV10-3
CAISGPPGGEQFF
TGTGCCATCAGTGGGCCCCCGGGGGGCGAGCAGTTCTTC
>.|TRBJ2-1|.|TRBV27
CASGRQETRAFF
TGTGCCAGCGGACGACAGGAAACGCGAGCGTTCTTC
>.|TRBJ1-3|.|TRBV7-9
CASSGLSRVTSGNTIYF
TGTGCCAGCAGCGGACTATCCCGGGTCACCTCTGGAAACACCATATATTTT
>.|TRBJ1-1|TRBD1|TRBV5-1
CASSWKEGAITEAFF
TGCGCCAGCAGCTGGAAGGAGGGGGCGATTACTGAAGCTTTCTTT
>.|TRBJ2-7|TRBD1|TRBV5-6
CASSWGQGPLSYEQYF
TGTGCCAGCAGCTGGGGACAGGGCCCACTCTCCTACGAGCAGTACTTC
>.|TRBJ1-3|.|TRBV5-6
CASSSASSSGNTIYF
TGTGCCAGCAGCTCCGCCTCTAGCTCTGGAAACACCATATATTTT